The 4 T cell receptor beta chains below come from one sample, sequenced in a study of blood T cell repertoires in COVID-19. Some clones are missing from TCRdb's copy, which holds only in-frame ones; the method was immunoSEQ multiplex PCR. Altogether 110,000 or so clones are present, 85% being singletons, with the ten largest covering about 12%. Sequencing was done on a sample of peripheral blood. The receptors here all came from a human donor in a cohort sampled during active COVID-19.

This chain joins TRBV5-1 and TRBJ1-1; D not resolved. From germline, CDR1 is SGHRS and CDR2 YFSETQ. Trimming cost V 4 bases and J 11 bases, with 18 bases left between them. The CDR3 spans 13 residues. CDR3 residues: CASSPGGDIRAFF. CDR3 coding DNA: TGCGCCAGCAGCCCTGGAGGTGACATCCGGGCTTTCTTT.

This sequence joins TRBV4-2 and TRBJ2-1, with TRBD2 identical over 9 bases. The CDR3 contains 16 residues. Germline values: CDR1 LGHNA, CDR2 YNFKEQ. V dropped 0 bases and J dropped 5; count of bases not matched to a gene: 5. In nucleotides, the CDR3 is TGTGCCAGCAGCCAAGATGAAGGCGGGGGGGACAATGAGCAGTTCTTC. It specifies CASSQDEGGGDNEQFF.

The rearrangement links TRBV7-2 to TRBJ1-5; 9 nucleotides align to TRBD1. Losses at the gene ends were 5 bases for V and 6 bases for J; bases not matched to a gene: 8. From germline, CDR1 is SGHTA and CDR2 FQGNSA. The CDR3 has 15 residues. The CDR3 reads CASSARDRAPQPQHF. The DNA of the CDR3 is TGTGCCAGCAGCGCCCGGGACAGGGCCCCTCAGCCCCAGCATTTT.

As for this clone: In the same sample, other DNA sequences code for this CDR3. The chain couples TRBV24-1 to TRBJ2-1, with 9 bases fitting TRBD1. The V gene end was trimmed by 9 bases and the J gene end by 4 bases; junction bases not matched to a gene: 3. The CDR3 contains 13 residues. The germline CDR1 and CDR2 sequences are KGHDR and SFDVKD. DNA of the CDR3: TGTGCCACCGGGACAGGGAGTTACAATGAGCAGTTCTTC. Its protein product is CATGTGSYNEQFF.